This T cell receptor beta chain was recorded in a study of blood T cell repertoires in COVID-19. Sequencing was performed with immunoSEQ multiplex PCR; in TCRdb, only in-frame clones are kept and a portion is missing. The sample lists over 200,000 clones; 65% to 85% were seen once. Sequenced input: peripheral blood. The source is a man older than 75 with acute or convalescent COVID-19.

The CDR3 is CATSRDLASGRATSRRETQYF. The CDR3 nucleotides are TGTGCCACCAGCAGAGATTTGGCTAGCGGGAGGGCCACGTCGCGTCGAGAGACCCAGTACTTC. J is TRBJ2-5 and V is TRBV15; TRBD2 matches 12 bases. Germline values: CDR1 LNHNV, CDR2 YYDKDF (reference sequence). This CDR3 has 21 residues. Unmatched junction bases numbered 18, after V lost 0 bases and J lost 4 bases. Filled out from reference TRBV15 and TRBJ2-5, the complete variable domain reads DAMVIQNPRYQVTQFGKPVTLSCSQTLNHNVMYWYQQKSSQAPKLLFHYYDKDFNNEADTPDNFQSRRPNTSFCFLDIRSPGLGDTAMYLCATSRDLASGRATSRRETQYFGPGTRLLVL.